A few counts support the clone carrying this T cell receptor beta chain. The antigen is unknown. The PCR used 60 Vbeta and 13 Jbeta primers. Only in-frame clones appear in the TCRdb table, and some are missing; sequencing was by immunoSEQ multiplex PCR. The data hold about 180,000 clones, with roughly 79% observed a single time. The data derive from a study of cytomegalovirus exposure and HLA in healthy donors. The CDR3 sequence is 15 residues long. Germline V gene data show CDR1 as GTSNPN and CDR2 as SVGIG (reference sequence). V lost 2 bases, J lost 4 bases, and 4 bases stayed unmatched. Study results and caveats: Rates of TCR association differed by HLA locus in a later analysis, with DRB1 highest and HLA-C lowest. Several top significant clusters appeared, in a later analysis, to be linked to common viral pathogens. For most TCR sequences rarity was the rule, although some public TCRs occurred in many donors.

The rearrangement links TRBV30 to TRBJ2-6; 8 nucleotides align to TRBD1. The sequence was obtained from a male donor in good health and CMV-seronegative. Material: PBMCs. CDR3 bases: TGTGCCTGGAGTCGGACAGGGAGCGGGGCCAACGTCCTGACTTTC. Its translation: CAWSRTGSGANVLTF.